One and the same sample provided the 20 T cell receptor beta chains below, sequenced in a study of human T cells and chemical hapten exposure. Time point here: patch test 1, 2 weeks after DPC sensitization. Treatment: therapeutic diphenylcyclopropenone sensitization with weekly scalp DPC. A single record per CDR3 protein comes from TCRdb applying MiXCR to the RACE reads. Among about 340,000 distinct CDR3 sequences listed, 6% to 8.5% were seen once. Sample: whole blood, taken in connection with sensitization to the hapten diphenylcyclopropenone (DPC). The receptors were sampled from a woman in her late teens or twenties with alopecia areata. Some clones in this sample may be carry-over from other donors' samples.

V usage is TRBV18 and J usage is TRBJ1-2, with D possibly matching TRBD1 (5 bases). The CDR3 spans 13 residues. Germline V CDR1 and CDR2: KGHSH, LQKENI. V lost 10 bases and J lost 2, with 14 bases in between. DNA for the CDR3: TGTGCCACCCTGCCGGGGGAGAACTATGGCTACACCTTC. It codes for CATLPGENYGYTF.

This chain uses TRBV4-3 with TRBJ1-2; perhaps TRBD1 as D (6 bases). The CDR3 runs 18 residues. V shed 0 bases and J shed 5 bases, with 22 bases lying between them. Germline CDR1 is LGHNA and CDR2 is YSLEER. Here the CDR3 DNA reads TGCGCCAGCAGCCAAGATCGGACCGTACCAGGGGTAGAATATGGCTACACCTTC. It encodes CASSQDRTVPGVEYGYTF.

This chain joins TRBV2 and TRBJ1-2, with 8 bases that match TRBD1. The V segment lost 3 bases and the J segment 8 bases; nucleotides outside the gene matches: 8. CDR3 length: 14 amino acids. Germline V gives CDR1 SNHLY, CDR2 FYNNEI. CDR3 protein: CASSESTGVRGYTF. The CDR3 DNA is TGTGCCAGCAGTGAGTCGACAGGGGTTCGAGGCTACACCTTC. The entire variable domain, with the rest obtained from reference TRBV2 and TRBJ1-2, is as follows: EPEVTQTPSHQVTQMGQEVILRCVPISNHLYFYWYRQILGQKVEFLVSFYNNEISEKSEIFDDQFSVERPDGSNFTLKIRSTKLEDSAMYFCASSESTGVRGYTFGSGTRLTVV.

This clonotype has just a few counts. This chain links TRBV7-9 with TRBJ2-3; 10 bases fit TRBD2. From germline, CDR1 is SEHNR and CDR2 FQNEAQ (reference sequence). Trimming cost V 5 bases and J 6 bases; bases outside gene matches: 11. There are 16 residues in the CDR3. CDR3 protein: CASSPRLAGGWDTQYF. DNA of the CDR3: TGTGCCAGCAGCCCAAGATTAGCGGGGGGATGGGATACGCAGTATTTT.

The rearrangement links TRBV10-3 to TRBJ2-2, with D possibly being TRBD1 (6 bases). Per germline, CDR1 ENHRY and CDR2 SYGVKD. This CDR3 region has 16 residues. Trimming removed 6 bases from V and 2 bases from J, with 16 bases in between. CDR3 residues: CAISGTGTTNTGELFF. The CDR3 DNA is TGTGCCATCAGCGGGACCGGGACAACTAACACCGGGGAGCTGTTTTTT.

This clonotype was counted a few times. This rearrangement joins TRBV29-1 to TRBJ2-7, with D hard to call. This CDR3 has 12 residues. The germline V gene has CDR1 SQVTM and CDR2 ANQGSEA. Trimming removed 0 bases from V and 7 bases from J, with 10 bases in between. CDR3 residues: CSVEDPTGEQYF. DNA for the CDR3: TGCAGCGTTGAAGATCCTACTGGGGAGCAGTACTTC.

This clonotype was seen a handful of times. The V and J genes are TRBV3-1 and TRBJ1-5; the D is unclear. V was pared by 2 bases and J by 3 bases, with 11 bases between. The germline V gene encodes CDR1 LGHDT and CDR2 YNNKEL (reference sequence). The CDR3 runs to 15 residues. The CDR3 here is CASSQTGEANQPQHF. The DNA for the CDR3 is TGTGCCAGCAGCCAAACTGGGGAGGCCAATCAGCCCCAGCATTTT.

The table lists this clonotype with many counts. The V call is TRBV10-3, the J call TRBJ2-5, with a tentative D call TRBD1 (6 bases). This CDR3 contains 15 residues. With 3 bases removed from V and 1 base from J, the gap between germline ends came to 12 bases. Looked up from germline, CDR1 is ENHRY and CDR2 is SYGVKD. Here the CDR3 reads CAISEFRGSQETQYF. The CDR3 region has the DNA TGTGCCATCAGTGAATTCAGGGGTTCCCAAGAGACCCAGTACTTC.

This clonotype occurred a few times. This chain connects TRBV4-2 to TRBJ2-5; TRBD2 matches 8 bases. This CDR3 is built from 14 residues. The V segment lost 6 bases and the J segment 3 bases; nucleotides outside the gene matches: 6. CDR1 is LGHNA, CDR2 YNFKEQ, per germline. The CDR3 DNA follows: TGTGCCAGCAGTCGGGGTAGCGGGGAAGAGACCCAGTACTTC. Its translation: CASSRGSGEETQYF.

This chain connects TRBV2 to TRBJ2-3, with no clear D. Germline V CDR1 and CDR2: SNHLY, FYNNEI. This CDR3 is 15 amino acids long. Trimming took 2 bases from V and 0 from J, leaving 9 bases between them. CDR3 sequence (DNA): TGTGCCAGCAGTGAAAAGATTTTTAGCACAGATACGCAGTATTTT. It encodes CASSEKIFSTDTQYF.

This clonotype was seen repeatedly, ten times or more. The chain has TRBV4-2 and TRBJ2-3; 9 bases match TRBD1. J lost 2 bases, V lost 3 bases, and 15 bases had no gene match. The CDR3 has 19 amino acids. The germline CDR1 and CDR2 sequences are LGHNA and YNFKEQ. In nucleotides, the CDR3 is TGTGCCAGCAGCCATGACGGGACAGGGACTTTCAGTTTCACAGATACGCAGTATTTT. Protein sequence: CASSHDGTGTFSFTDTQYF.

This clonotype was seen at least ten times. The rearrangement links TRBV14 to TRBJ2-4; 11 bases are a match to TRBD1. Germline loops: CDR1 SGHDN, CDR2 FVKESK. CDR3 length: 14 residues. The junction had 5 bases not matched to a gene; V was cut back by 4 bases and J by 9 bases. In DNA form, the CDR3 reads TGTGCCAGCAGCCCTAGGACAGGGGGCGCCATTCAGTACTTC. Protein product: CASSPRTGGAIQYF. The complete variable domain, with remaining parts taken from reference TRBV14 and TRBJ2-4, reads EAGVTQFPSHSVIEKGQTVTLRCDPISGHDNLYWYRRVMGKEIKFLLHFVKESKQDESGMPNNRFLAERTGGTYSTLKVQPAELEDSGVYFCASSPRTGGAIQYFGAGTRLSVL.

This clonotype occurred a few times. The V and J genes are TRBV7-2 and TRBJ2-4, with 9 bases identical to TRBD1. The CDR3 is 15 residues long. Germline V CDR1 and CDR2: SGHTA, FQGNSA. V lost 5 bases and J lost 10; bases outside the gene matches: 12. CDR3 sequence: CASSRPPLQGAIQYF. CDR3 sequence (DNA): TGTGCCAGCAGCCGCCCCCCATTACAGGGGGCAATTCAGTACTTC.

The rearrangement joins TRBV7-2 to TRBJ2-5; 9 bases align to TRBD1. CDR1 and CDR2 from the germline V gene are SGHTA and FQGNSA. Trimming removed 3 bases from V and 4 bases from J; junction bases left unmatched: 3. CDR3 length: 14 amino acids. CDR3 sequence (DNA): TGTGCCAGCAGCTTTGACAGGGGGATAGAGACCCAGTACTTC. Translation: CASSFDRGIETQYF.

The chain is built from TRBV12-3 or TRBV12-4 and TRBJ1-4; 7 bases agree with TRBD1. The CDR3 length is 14 residues. V trimming: 4 bases; J trimming: 7 bases; junction bases outside the gene matches: 6. The CDR3 here is CASSSGQASEKLFF. DNA of the CDR3: TGTGCCAGCAGTTCCGGACAGGCTAGTGAAAAACTGTTTTTT.

V and J are TRBV12-3 or TRBV12-4 and TRBJ2-3; TRBD2 aligns across 10 bases. The CDR3 extends over 16 amino acids. Trimming cost V 6 bases and J 2 bases; bases outside gene matches: 8. In DNA, the CDR3 is TGTGCCAGCAGATTCACTAGCGGGGTAATCACAGATACGCAGTATTTT. Encoded protein: CASRFTSGVITDTQYF.

This clonotype was seen ten or more times. The genes are TRBV6-6 and TRBJ2-5; D is uncertain. From germline, CDR1 is MNHNY and CDR2 SVGAGI (reference sequence). V lost 7 bases and J lost 4, with 10 bases in between. This CDR3 has 12 residues. The CDR3: CASTLSGETQYF. The CDR3 nucleotides are TGTGCCAGCACATTATCCGGAGAGACCCAGTACTTC.

In this sample, this clonotype turned up many times. V is TRBV6-1 and J is TRBJ2-1, with 11 bases lining up with TRBD2. CDR1 is MNHNS and CDR2 is SASEGT in the germline V gene. CDR3 length equals 15 residues. Trimming at V came to 6 bases and at J to 6 bases, leaving 7 bases not matched to a gene. In DNA form, the CDR3 reads TGTGCCAGCAGGGCCGGGACTAGCGGTTTCAATGAGCAGTTCTTC. This encodes CASRAGTSGFNEQFF.

The chain couples TRBV2 to TRBJ1-4; D not certain. In germline, CDR1 is SNHLY, CDR2 FYNNEI. The CDR3 is made up of 12 amino acids. The V end was cut by 4 bases, the J end by 5 bases, with 5 bases between. Here the CDR3 reads CASSVRNEKLFF. CDR3 coding DNA: TGTGCCAGCAGTGTTCGGAATGAAAAACTGTTTTTT.

The sample holds a few counts of this clonotype. The CDR3 coding sequence is TGTGCCAGCAGCCAAGCTGCAGGGGGCGCGTTCAATGAGCAGTTCTTC. Translated, it gives CASSQAAGGAFNEQFF. The rearrangement links TRBV3-1 to TRBJ2-1; 8 bases line up with TRBD1. Germline loops: CDR1 LGHDT, CDR2 YNNKEL (reference sequence). This CDR3 is 16 amino acids long. V was pared by 1 base and J by 6 bases, with 8 bases of the junction left unmatched.